The rows below give T cell receptor beta chains drawn from one sample of a study of cytomegalovirus exposure and HLA in healthy donors. Measured with immunoSEQ multiplex PCR; TCRdb has only the in-frame clones, and not every one. This sample yields around 180,000 clones, of which approximately 81% are seen a single time; about 2.4% belongs to the top ten. The source material was PBMCs. The receptors derive from a male donor in good health and CMV-seronegative. CDR3s include the opening cysteine and the closing phenylalanine or tryptophan. The order of the fields is clone size, V gene, J gene, D gene, CDR3 protein, CDR3 DNA. The D gene is left open where the match is weak. Clone size is shown for a subset of rows, as once, few, many or a class of expanded clone.

>.|TRBV5-1|TRBJ2-3|TRBD2
CASSLPSGGTDTQYF
TGCGCCAGCAGCTTGCCAAGCGGGGGAACAGATACGCAGTATTTT
>.|TRBV4-1|TRBJ2-7|.
CASSQDLASSDYEQYF
TGCGCCAGCAGCCAGGACCTAGCCTCATCTGACTACGAGCAGTACTTC
>.|TRBV5-5|TRBJ2-3|TRBD1
CASSLDRGTDTQYF
TGTGCCAGCAGCTTGGACAGGGGTACCGATACGCAGTATTTT
>once|TRBV7-9|TRBJ2-2|TRBD2
CASSLVTSISGELFF
TGTGCCAGCAGCTTAGTGACTAGCATCTCCGGGGAGCTGTTTTTT
>.|TRBV18|TRBJ2-1|TRBD1
CASSLDDRGLGNEQFF
TGTGCCAGCTCACTTGACGACAGGGGGTTGGGCAATGAGCAGTTCTTC
>.|TRBV11-2|TRBJ2-5|TRBD1
CASSLDREETQYF
TGTGCCAGCAGCTTGGACAGGGAAGAGACCCAGTACTTC
>.|TRBV6-1|TRBJ2-2|.
CASTPTNTGELFF
TGTGCCAGCACCCCCACGAACACCGGGGAGCTGTTTTTT
>.|TRBV10-3|TRBJ2-1|TRBD2
CAISGLAQTYNEQFF
TGTGCCATCAGTGGACTAGCACAAACCTACAATGAGCAGTTCTTC
>.|TRBV6-6|TRBJ2-1|.
CASSYPGRDTEQFF
TGTGCCAGCAGTTACCCTGGCCGGGACACTGAGCAGTTCTTC
>.|TRBV7-3|TRBJ2-7|TRBD1
CASSHSGTGVRSEQYF
TGTGCCAGCAGCCATTCCGGGACAGGGGTAAGGTCCGAGCAGTACTTC
>.|TRBV30|TRBJ2-5|TRBD2
CAWSVTSGGALGETQYF
TGTGCCTGGAGTGTAACTAGCGGGGGGGCCTTGGGAGAGACCCAGTACTTC
>.|TRBV13|TRBJ2-1|TRBD2
CASSLEAGSGMQFF
TGTGCCAGCAGCTTAGAAGCGGGATCTGGGATGCAGTTCTTC
>.|TRBV30|TRBJ2-7|TRBD2
CAWSPSGGEQYF
TGTGCCTGGAGCCCTAGCGGGGGCGAGCAGTACTTC
>once|TRBV13|TRBJ2-7|TRBD2
CASSLRLARYEQYF
TGTGCCAGCAGCTTGAGACTAGCTAGGTACGAGCAGTACTTC
>.|TRBV4-2|TRBJ2-7|.
CASSQGGNYEQYF
TGTGCCAGCAGCCAAGGAGGGAACTACGAGCAGTACTTC
>.|TRBV27|TRBJ2-5|.
CASSLFPGSPDQETQYF
TGTGCCAGCAGTTTATTCCCGGGTAGCCCGGACCAAGAGACCCAGTACTTC
>.|TRBV23-1|TRBJ1-5|TRBD1
CASSQPGQGAPGSNQPQHF
TGCGCCAGCAGTCAACCGGGACAGGGGGCCCCGGGGAGCAATCAGCCCCAGCATTTT
>few|TRBV7-9|TRBJ1-1|.
CASSSGSNTEAFF
TGTGCCAGCAGCTCCGGGAGTAACACTGAAGCTTTCTTT
>.|TRBV27|TRBJ1-1|TRBD1
CASSFRDRGPVTEAFF
TGTGCCAGCAGTTTCCGGGACAGGGGGCCGGTCACTGAAGCTTTCTTT
>.|TRBV7-6|TRBJ2-3|TRBD2
CASSLGVAGGSSTDTQYF
TGTGCCAGCAGCTTAGGCGTAGCGGGAGGTTCTAGCACAGATACGCAGTATTTT
>.|TRBV5-1|TRBJ2-7|.
CASSLGTGSSYEQYF
TGCGCCAGCAGCTTGGGAACAGGATCCTCCTACGAGCAGTACTTC
>.|TRBV5-1|TRBJ2-3|.
CASSLAGASVQDTQYF
TGCGCCAGCAGCTTGGCAGGGGCCTCTGTCCAAGATACGCAGTATTTT
>few|TRBV10-3|TRBJ1-3|.
CAISEQGPGNTIYF
TGTGCCATCAGTGAACAGGGACCTGGAAACACCATATATTTT
>.|TRBV5-4|TRBJ1-2|.
CASSLDPTGSYGYTF
TGTGCCAGCAGCTTGGACCCAACAGGGTCCTATGGCTACACCTTC
>.|TRBV9|TRBJ2-7|.
CASSVRAGGYEQYF
TGTGCCAGCAGCGTAAGGGCCGGGGGCTACGAGCAGTACTTC
>few|TRBV7-9|TRBJ1-1|.
CASIWGVNTEAFF
TGTGCCAGCATTTGGGGCGTGAACACTGAAGCTTTCTTT
>.|TRBV27|TRBJ1-3|.
CASSQGTSGNTIYF
TGTGCCAGCAGTCAGGGGACCTCGGGAAACACCATATATTTT
>.|TRBV11-3|TRBJ2-3|.
CASSPPGGAVGADTQYF
TGTGCCAGCAGCCCCCCTGGAGGGGCCGTCGGGGCAGATACGCAGTATTTT
>.|TRBV6-5|TRBJ1-6|.
CASRITGYNSPLHF
TGTGCCAGCAGGATAACAGGGTACAATTCACCCCTCCACTTT
>once|TRBV19|TRBJ1-6|.
CASSIWQGLGHSPLHF
TGTGCCAGTAGTATTTGGCAGGGGTTGGGACATTCACCCCTCCACTTT
>.|TRBV6-1|TRBJ1-2|TRBD1
CASTRGDSFYGYTF
TGTGCCAGCACTCGAGGGGACAGCTTCTATGGCTACACCTTC
>.|TRBV5-6|TRBJ1-2|.
CASSVDMSRYGYTF
TGTGCCAGCAGCGTAGACATGAGTCGGTATGGCTACACCTTC
>.|TRBV19|TRBJ1-2|.
CASSIGPPGTHTLNYGYTF
TGTGCCAGTAGTATAGGACCCCCAGGAACACACACACTCAACTATGGCTACACCTTC
>.|TRBV6-5|TRBJ2-1|.
CASRTGRIGEQFF
TGTGCCAGCAGGACGGGGAGGATCGGTGAGCAGTTCTTC
>.|TRBV15|TRBJ2-3|.
CATRRGAGDTQYF
TGTGCCACCCGCCGGGGCGCGGGGGATACGCAGTATTTT
>.|TRBV4-1|TRBJ2-7|TRBD2
CASSHGLAASYEQYF
TGCGCCAGCAGCCACGGACTAGCCGCCAGCTACGAGCAGTACTTC
>.|TRBV10-3|TRBJ2-7|.
CAISESVGGYEQYF
TGTGCCATCAGTGAGTCGGTAGGGGGCTACGAGCAGTACTTC
>.|TRBV7-9|TRBJ2-2|TRBD2
CASSSKLALPGELFF
TGTGCCAGCAGCTCGAAACTAGCGCTCCCCGGGGAGCTGTTTTTT
>.|TRBV28|TRBJ2-3|.
CASSLMGNRAPQGTDTQYF
TGTGCCAGCAGTTTAATGGGAAACAGGGCGCCTCAGGGCACAGATACGCAGTATTTT
>.|TRBV9|TRBJ2-2|TRBD2
CASSDWTSGGPNTGELFF
TGTGCCAGCAGCGACTGGACTAGCGGGGGCCCTAACACCGGGGAGCTGTTTTTT
>.|TRBV6-5|TRBJ2-1|TRBD2
CASSYSEAGGYNEQFF
TGTGCCAGCAGTTACTCGGAAGCGGGAGGGTACAATGAGCAGTTCTTC
>.|TRBV4-1|TRBJ2-2|TRBD2
CASSQELAGNTGELFF
TGCGCCAGCAGCCAAGAACTAGCGGGGAACACCGGGGAGCTGTTTTTT
>.|TRBV7-8|TRBJ2-1|.
CASSPRREASSYNEQFF
TGTGCCAGCAGCCCCCGGCGAGAGGCGAGCTCCTACAATGAGCAGTTCTTC
>.|TRBV4-2|TRBJ2-3|TRBD2
CASSQALAGGRLFDGNTQYF
TGTGCCAGCAGCCAAGCTCTAGCGGGGGGGCGATTATTCGACGGCAATACGCAGTATTTT
>.|TRBV15|TRBJ1-5|TRBD1
CATSRGAPGGYSNQPQHF
TGTGCCACCAGCAGAGGAGCGCCAGGGGGCTATAGCAATCAGCCCCAGCATTTT